A selection of T cell receptor beta chains follows, all from one sample in a study of metastatic and nonmetastatic thyroid tumors. TCRdb reprocessed the PCR reads via MiXCR. In the table there are 25,000 to 30,000 clones, roughly 19% of which are singletons. Material: blood. The receptor source for this set is a male donor with papillary thyroid cancer or a benign thyroid nodule (not recorded which). Some clones in this sample may be carry-over from other donors' samples. Both conserved end residues are part of each CDR3. The D gene is left open where the match is weak. Rows give clone size only sometimes, using once, few, many, or a class for an expanded clone.

D,J,V,size,CDR3,DNA
.,TRBJ2-2,TRBV12-3/TRBV12-4,once,CASRLVAGELFF,TGTGCCAGCAGATTAGTCGCCGGGGAGCTGTTTTTT
TRBD1,TRBJ2-3,TRBV11-2,medium-sized,CASRLTGVGTTDTQYF,TGTGCCAGCAGGTTAACAGGGGTTGGAACCACAGATACGCAGTATTTT
.,TRBJ2-5,TRBV6-2/TRBV6-3,many,CATAVARQKTQYF,TGTGCCACCGCGGTCGCCCGTCAGAAGACCCAGTACTTC
.,TRBJ2-7,TRBV5-1,many,CASSLDRAYEQYF,TGCGCCAGCAGCTTGGACAGGGCTTACGAGCAGTACTTC
TRBD1,TRBJ2-4,TRBV28,.,CASSSLGQLAINIQYF,TGTGCAAGCAGTAGCCTGGGACAGCTAGCCATAAACATTCAGTACTTC
TRBD1,TRBJ1-1,TRBV29-1,many,CSVEDRGRGQGEKTEAFF,TGCAGCGTTGAAGATCGGGGTAGGGGACAGGGCGAAAAAACTGAAGCTTTCTTT
TRBD2,TRBJ2-7,TRBV11-2,many,CASRGLAGVGAYEQYF,TGTGCCAGCAGGGGACTAGCGGGAGTTGGGGCCTACGAGCAGTACTTC
TRBD2,TRBJ2-3,TRBV15,many,CATSRDPLAGGSDTQYF,TGTGCCACCAGCAGAGATCCGCTAGCGGGTGGGTCAGATACGCAGTATTTT
.,TRBJ2-3,TRBV27,few,CASSIFKLGGTDTQYF,TGTGCCAGCAGTATATTCAAGCTGGGTGGCACAGATACGCAGTATTTT
TRBD1,TRBJ1-6,TRBV9,.,CASSVVGTGGSPLHF,TGTGCCAGCAGCGTAGTAGGTACAGGGGGTTCACCCCTCCACTTT
.,TRBJ1-4,TRBV6-2/TRBV6-3,many,CASTRDISVPTINEKLFF,TGTGCCAGCACCCGGGACATCTCCGTCCCGACGATTAATGAAAAACTGTTTTTT
TRBD2,TRBJ2-2,TRBV6-5,.,CASSYSTGASGYTGELFF,TGTGCCAGCAGTTACTCGACCGGGGCTAGCGGGTACACCGGGGAGCTGTTTTTT
.,TRBJ2-1,TRBV12-3/TRBV12-4,many,CASSLSGLGDLHRVF,TGTGCCAGCAGTTTATCGGGGTTGGGTGACCTTCATAGGGTCTTC
.,TRBJ2-7,TRBV30,many,CAWRNPLPGEQYF,TGTGCCTGGAGGAATCCTCTCCCTGGCGAGCAGTACTTC
.,TRBJ1-1,TRBV20-1,many,CSARDPSTGGGNTEAFF,TGCAGTGCTAGAGACCCCTCGACAGGCGGGGGGAACACTGAAGCTTTCTTT
.,TRBJ2-1,TRBV4-1,many,CASSQDGVGGYNEQFF,TGCGCCAGCAGCCAAGATGGGGTGGGGGGTTACAATGAGCAGTTCTTC
.,TRBJ2-1,TRBV11-1,.,CASSLENGRGNEQFF,TGTGCCAGCAGCTTAGAGAACGGGAGAGGGAATGAGCAGTTCTTC
.,TRBJ1-4,TRBV28,many,CASSLGQGWRTNEKLFF,TGTGCCAGCAGTTTAGGGCAGGGGTGGCGCACTAATGAAAAACTGTTTTTT
.,TRBJ1-4,TRBV6-1,many,CASRPGPENEKLFF,TGTGCCAGCAGGCCGGGACCTGAAAATGAAAAACTGTTTTTT
.,TRBJ2-5,TRBV10-2,many,CASSRTAYFQETQYF,TGCGCCAGCAGCAGGACAGCCTACTTCCAAGAGACCCAGTACTTC
.,TRBJ1-1,TRBV20-1,many,CSATIHSNTEAFF,TGCAGTGCTACTATCCACTCGAACACTGAAGCTTTCTTT
TRBD1,TRBJ1-6,TRBV11-2,once,CASSLVPTGRNSPLHF,TGTGCCAGCAGCTTAGTCCCGACAGGGAGGAATTCACCCCTCCACTTT
.,TRBJ1-2,TRBV30,many,CAWSVDDPPGNYGYTF,TGTGCCTGGAGTGTAGATGACCCCCCGGGAAACTATGGCTACACCTTC
.,TRBJ1-2,TRBV4-1,many,CASSQEFVLSVYGYTF,TGCGCCAGCAGCCAAGAATTTGTGTTGTCAGTCTATGGCTACACCTTC
.,TRBJ1-2,TRBV6-1,many,CASSTNINYGYTF,TGTGCCAGCAGTACTAATATTAACTATGGCTACACCTTC
.,TRBJ1-5,TRBV5-8,.,CASSFGQNSNQPQHF,TGTGCAAGCAGCTTCGGACAGAATAGCAATCAGCCCCAGCATTTT
.,TRBJ1-1,TRBV4-3,.,CASSQDGDTEAFF,TGCGCCAGCAGCCAAGATGGAGACACTGAAGCTTTCTTT
.,TRBJ1-5,TRBV6-1,many,CASSEAGNQPQHF,TGTGCCAGCAGTGAAGCGGGGAATCAGCCCCAGCATTTT
.,TRBJ2-1,TRBV27,many,CASSLSFRDKAFNEQFF,TGTGCCAGCAGTTTATCATTCCGGGACAAAGCTTTCAATGAGCAGTTCTTC
TRBD2,TRBJ2-7,TRBV19,many,CASSSGTSHYEQYF,TGTGCCAGTAGTTCTGGGACTAGTCACTACGAGCAGTACTTC
.,TRBJ1-1,TRBV3-1,many,CASSHGNGRAEAFF,TGTGCCAGCAGCCATGGGAACGGGCGGGCTGAAGCTTTCTTT
.,TRBJ1-6,TRBV27,many,CASSGHREKGYNSPLHF,TGTGCCAGCAGTGGACACAGGGAGAAGGGGTATAATTCACCCCTCCACTTT
.,TRBJ1-4,TRBV5-1,many,CASSIDGASGDEKLFF,TGCGCCAGCAGCATAGACGGGGCCTCGGGAGATGAAAAACTGTTTTTT
TRBD1,TRBJ1-3,TRBV7-9,many,CASSQGAGGNTIYF,TGTGCCAGCAGCCAGGGGGCCGGGGGAAACACCATATATTTT
.,TRBJ2-7,TRBV20-1,.,CSASQGYEQYF,TGCAGTGCCAGCCAGGGTTACGAGCAGTACTTC
.,TRBJ1-2,TRBV30,.,CAWSDNGTVYGYTF,TGTGCCTGGAGTGATAATGGTACCGTCTATGGCTACACCTTC
.,TRBJ2-5,TRBV15,.,CATSRDPGVQETQYF,TGTGCCACCAGCAGAGATCCGGGGGTACAAGAGACCCAGTACTTC
.,TRBJ1-1,TRBV28,many,CASSLWGDLHLTEAFF,TGTGCCAGCAGTTTATGGGGGGATCTCCATCTCACTGAAGCTTTCTTT
.,TRBJ2-1,TRBV20-1,many,CSARATRSSTYNEQFF,TGCAGTGCTAGAGCAACTAGGTCAAGTACGTACAATGAGCAGTTCTTC